A selection of T cell receptor beta chains follows, all from one sample in a study of Graves' ophthalmopathy and Graves' hyperthyroidism. From the multiplex PCR reads, TCRdb called clonotypes with MiXCR, one entry per CDR3 protein. The data hold around 600,000 distinct CDR3 sequences, with roughly 39% observed a single time. The specimen was peripheral blood. Every receptor here comes from an adult man with Graves' ophthalmopathy. Both conserved end residues are trimmed from each CDR3. The D gene is left open where the match is weak. Some rows have no size entry. The others give once, few or many, or a class for an expanded clone.

>once|TRBV10-3|TRBJ1-5|.
AINDAGVQPQH
>.|TRBV6-6|TRBJ1-5|.
ASIGQGPGQDQPQH
>many|TRBV25-1|TRBJ2-3|TRBD2
ASSEGSGTSTDTQY
>many|TRBV5-5|TRBJ1-3|.
ASSSRTAFGNTIY
>few|TRBV6-5|TRBJ1-2|.
ASSLIQGTHGYT
>many|TRBV7-8|TRBJ1-2|.
ASTLLDRDGYT
>few|TRBV20-1|TRBJ2-7|.
SAREEGVYEQY
>many|TRBV16|TRBJ2-7|TRBD2
ASSVGRGTYEQY
>few|TRBV12-3/TRBV12-4|TRBJ2-7|TRBD1
ASRGQGDFYGQY
>many|TRBV10-3|TRBJ2-7|.
AISGGVRGGQY
>many|TRBV10-3|TRBJ1-1|.
AISETRGGTEAF
>.|TRBV10-3|TRBJ1-2|TRBD1
ASSGDRVVGYT
>many|TRBV5-8|TRBJ2-6|.
ASSPREPSGANVLT
>.|TRBV20-1|TRBJ2-7|TRBD1
SARPSPPGQGALYEQY
>.|TRBV2|TRBJ1-2|TRBD1
ASTSGGYSYGYT
>.|TRBV24-1|TRBJ1-2|.
ATSPPARSYGYT
>.|TRBV6-4|TRBJ1-4|.
ASSDPPVGANEKLF